These 16 T cell receptor beta chains share one sample of origin, sequenced in a study of PD-1 blockade in classical Hodgkin lymphoma. The repertoire was sequenced with immunoSEQ multiplex PCR; TCRdb's copy has only in-frame clones and lacks some. The sample includes about 46,000 clones, approximately 70% seen only once; the top ten take approximately 10%. All patients experienced relapse after autologous stem cell transplantation, and brentuximab vedotin exposure was variable. Material: peripheral blood mononuclear cells (PBMCs), obtained at baseline. Receptor source: a human donor with classical Hodgkin lymphoma.

The chain joins TRBV6-5 to TRBJ2-1; tentatively, D is TRBD1 or TRBD2 (5 bases each). Trimming removed 7 bases at V and 0 bases at J, with 10 bases between. Germline-derived CDR1 and CDR2 are MNHEY and SVGAGI. The CDR3 is 14 amino acids. The CDR3 sequence: CASTPGSSYNEQFF. CDR3 DNA: TGTGCCAGCACCCCAGGGAGCTCCTACAATGAGCAGTTCTTC.

This chain links TRBV7-2 with TRBJ2-7; D is perhaps TRBD1 (6 bases). This CDR3 contains 16 residues. The V gene's germline CDR1 is SGHTA and CDR2 FQGNSA. Trimming removed 0 bases at V and 5 bases at J, with 17 bases between. The CDR3 here is CASSLARGQGKDEQYF. As DNA, the CDR3 is TGTGCCAGCAGCTTAGCCCGGGGCCAGGGGAAGGACGAGCAGTACTTC.

The CDR3 spells CASSLDGRIGAEAFF. CDR3 in DNA: TGCGCCAGCAGCTTGGATGGCAGAATAGGAGCTGAAGCTTTCTTT. The chain carries TRBV5-1 and TRBJ1-1; no clear D gene. Germline-derived CDR1 and CDR2 are SGHRS and YFSETQ. V lost 0 bases and J 6 bases, leaving 15 bases between the germline ends. The CDR3 is made up of 15 amino acids.

The CDR3 loop is CASSLTQGREQFF. The CDR3 bases are TGTGCCAGCAGCCTTACCCAGGGTCGGGAGCAGTTCTTC. The rearrangement uses TRBV14 and TRBJ2-1; tentatively, D is TRBD1 (5 bases). The V and J ends lost 4 bases and 10 bases respectively, with 14 bases between them. Germline-derived CDR1 and CDR2 are SGHDN and FVKESK. The CDR3 is 13 residues long.

This chain joins TRBV11-2 and TRBJ1-2; D not resolved. This CDR3 region has 13 residues. Germline V gene lookup returns CDR1 SGHAT and CDR2 FQNNGV. V was trimmed by 7 bases and J by 9 bases, leaving 18 bases between them. CDR3 loop: CASTPGWQVRYTF. CDR3 coding DNA: TGTGCCAGCACCCCGGGGTGGCAGGTTCGCTACACCTTC.

The V call is TRBV5-3, the J call TRBJ1-1, with D unclear. TRBV5-3 is noted as an ORF with a role that remains uncertain. The CDR3 is 14 amino acids. The ends were cut back, 2 bases at V and 8 bases at J, with 16 bases in the middle. The DNA of the CDR3 is TGTGCCAGAAGCTTCCAGTGGACGTCGGTCGAAGCTTTCTTT. It is translated as CARSFQWTSVEAFF.

This sequence joins TRBV6-1 and TRBJ2-3; 8 positions agree with TRBD2. Looked up from germline, CDR1 is MNHNS and CDR2 is SASEGT. CDR3 size: 15 residues. The J segment lost 4 bases and the V segment lost 6 bases, leaving 9 bases of the junction unmatched. CDR3 amino acids: CASRLGSGVSDTQYF. In nucleotides, the CDR3 is TGTGCCAGCAGACTAGGTAGCGGGGTATCAGATACGCAGTATTTT.

The rearrangement uses TRBV19 and TRBJ1-5, with 9 bases lining up with TRBD1. Germline V lookup: CDR1 LNHDA, CDR2 SQIVND (reference sequence). This CDR3 spans 14 amino acids. Losses at the gene ends were 4 bases for V and 5 bases for J; bases not matched to a gene: 3. CDR3 amino acids: CASSSRDRDQPQHF. Here the CDR3 DNA reads TGTGCCAGTAGTAGCCGGGACAGGGATCAGCCCCAGCATTTT.

The chain joins TRBV13 to TRBJ2-2, with TRBD1 matching over 7 bases. Germline CDR1 reads PRHDT; CDR2 reads FYEKMQ (reference sequence). The ends lost 1 base at V and 5 bases at J; junction bases unmatched: 7. CDR3 length: 16 amino acids. CDR3 coding DNA: TGTGCCAGCAGCTTAGCCCACAGGGGCAATACCGGGGAGCTGTTTTTT. It translates to CASSLAHRGNTGELFF.

J is TRBJ2-2 and V is TRBV12-2; the DNA was not compared with TRBD1, the D call given in the table. TRBV12-2 is flagged as a pseudogene. CDR3 length: 19 residues. CDR3 residues: CASRPFVLRGPGSTGELFF. CDR3 nucleotide sequence: TGTGCAAGTCGCCCCTTTGTCCTAAGGGGGCCCGGCTCCACCGGGGAGCTGTTTTTT.

In its sample, this clone was seen a few times. The CDR3 sequence is CASGQVNTEAFF. The DNA of the CDR3 is TGTGCCAGCGGACAGGTTAACACTGAAGCTTTCTTT. The chain carries TRBV18 and TRBJ1-1, with 7 bases that match TRBD1. V shed 8 bases, J shed 2 bases, and the junction held 2 bases outside the gene matches. The CDR3 sequence is 12 residues long. The V gene's germline CDR1 is KGHSH and CDR2 LQKENI. The variable domain in full, completed from reference TRBV18 and TRBJ1-1, reads NAGVMQNPRHLVRRRGQEARLRCSPMKGHSHVYWYRQLPEEGLKFMVYLQKENIIDESGMPKERFSAEFPKEGPSILRIQQVVRGDSAAYFCASGQVNTEAFFGQGTRLTVV.

This chain uses TRBV2 with TRBJ1-4; D is uncertain. The CDR3 covers 17 residues. From germline, CDR1 is SNHLY and CDR2 FYNNEI. V lost 6 bases and J lost 0, with 17 bases in between. The CDR3 nucleotides read TGTGCCAGCAGGCCCCAGGCTCCCTCTGCAACTAATGAAAAACTGTTTTTT. Its translation: CASRPQAPSATNEKLFF.

This clone was observed once. This chain's CDR3 is CASGLQVSGGYTF. The CDR3 DNA reads as TGTGCCAGCGGATTACAGGTTTCTGGTGGCTACACCTTC. The rearrangement uses TRBV27 and TRBJ1-2, with a tentative D call TRBD1 (5 bases). Trimming left V 8 bases short and J 7 bases short, with 17 bases between. Germline CDR1 MNHEY, CDR2 SMNVEV (reference sequence). The CDR3 spans 13 residues.

The genes are TRBV19 and TRBJ1-4; D is unclear. Germline V CDR1 and CDR2: LNHDA, SQIVND (reference sequence). V was cut by 6 bases and J by 10 bases, with 15 bases left in between. The CDR3 is made up of 13 amino acids. CDR3 in amino acids: CASSDEVSAKLFF. The CDR3 DNA sequence: TGTGCCAGTAGCGACGAAGTCAGCGCAAAACTGTTTTTT.

The rearrangement uses TRBV23-1 and TRBJ2-7; TRBD1 matches 9 bases. TRBV23-1 is classed as an ORF, of uncertain function. This CDR3 has 14 residues. V shed 5 bases, J shed 4 bases, and the junction held 6 bases outside the gene matches. The CDR3 region has the DNA TGCGCCAGCAGTTCGGACAGGGGACTATACGAGCAGTACTTC. Residues: CASSSDRGLYEQYF.

This clone came up a few times. The likely explanation is a read error, given a far larger clone one base away. Other nucleotide sequences from this sample produce the same CDR3. The chain is built from TRBV4-1 and TRBJ1-3; D is unclear. This CDR3 comprises 15 residues. The V gene lost 5 bases and the J gene lost 3 bases, with 14 bases spanning the gap. Germline CDR1 MGHRA, CDR2 YSYEKL. Here the CDR3 DNA reads TGCGCCAGCAGCTGGCAATATCTTCATGGAAACACCATATATTTT. Translated, it gives CASSWQYLHGNTIYF.